This T cell receptor beta chain was observed in a study of shared clonotypes between healthy human individuals. Study observations and caveats: A reduction in generation probabilities was seen for non-shared clonotypes relative to those shared by all four donors. Clonotype sharing across donors was expected to vary with sequencing depth.

The V end lost 6 bases, the J end lost 3 bases, and 12 bases lay between the germline ends. CDR1 is SNHLY and CDR2 is FYNNEI in the germline V gene. The CDR3 spans 14 residues. Several immunoSEQ 96-well plates shared each subset's DNA, each plate a replicate. In the original workflow: Sequence data from immunoSEQ were junction-only and lacked quality scores; consequently, filtering differed. TCRdb's copy holds only in-frame clones and misses some; the assay was immunoSEQ multiplex PCR. The V and J calls and clone size come from that table; D and trimming were worked out from the DNA. The data hold around 2.3 million clones, with 90% to 96% observed a single time. As regards this clone: Its target is not known.

This rearrangement joins TRBV2 to TRBJ1-3, with a weak D call TRBD1 (6 bases). The source material was naive CD4+ T cells sorted from blood. Subset reported: CD45RA+ positively selected. The receptor was isolated from a man between 18 and 29 years old in good health. The CDR3 nucleotides read TGTGCCAGCAGCTATCAGGGGCGTGGAAACACCATATATTTT. Translated, it gives CASSYQGRGNTIYF.